These 9 T cell receptor beta chains originate from one sample sequenced in a study of T cell changes during pregnancy in multiple sclerosis. Repertoires were generated with immunoSEQ multiplex PCR, while TCRdb's copy carries only in-frame clones and drops some. This table has about 40,000 clones, roughly nine tenths appearing once. Sequenced here: CD4+ T cells from peripheral blood mononuclear cells, sampled in the third trimester of pregnancy. The receptors here all came from a female donor in good health, enrolled as a control in a pregnancy study.

Within the sample, this clone is medium-sized. The rearrangement uses TRBV6-6 and TRBJ2-3, with 7 bases matching TRBD2. The CDR3 covers 13 residues. The germline gives CDR1 MNHNY, CDR2 SVGAGI (reference sequence). Germline trimming cut 8 bases from V and 3 bases from J; bases unmatched to any gene: 5. The CDR3 protein is CASSGLGTDTQYF. The CDR3, as DNA: TGTGCCAGCTCCGGACTAGGGACAGATACGCAGTATTTT.

The rearrangement joins TRBV9 to TRBJ2-2; 13 bases are shared with TRBD2. The CDR3 spans 19 residues. Germline V gives CDR1 SGDLS, CDR2 YYNGEE. V gave up 2 bases and J gave up 4 bases; unmatched junction bases: 11. The DNA of the CDR3 is TGTGCCAGCAGCGTCGTCGGGACTAGCGGGGCCGGGGGCACCGGGGAGCTGTTTTTT. Residues: CASSVVGTSGAGGTGELFF.

This clone showed up just once. The chain carries TRBV7-2 and TRBJ1-2; TRBD1 might be the D (6 bases). CDR1 is SGHTA and CDR2 is FQGNSA in the germline V gene. V was cut by 6 bases and J by 4 bases, with 12 bases left in between. The length of the CDR3 is 13 residues. The CDR3 DNA follows: TGTGCCAGCAGACCGCAGGGGCCCTATGGCTACACCTTC. Encoded protein: CASRPQGPYGYTF. The full variable domain, rest sourced from reference TRBV7-2 and TRBJ1-2, is GAGVSQSPSNKVTEKGKDVELRCDPISGHTALYWYRQSLGQGLEFLIYFQGNSAPDKSGLPSDRFSAERTGGSVSTLTIQRTQQEDSAVYLCASRPQGPYGYTFGSGTRLTVV.

This chain joins TRBV7-2 and TRBJ2-5; no reliable D call. V lost 1 base and J lost 5, with 8 bases in between. This CDR3 is built from 13 residues. Germline V gives CDR1 SGHTA, CDR2 FQGNSA. The CDR3 region is CASSLDLMETQYF. CDR3 bases: TGTGCCAGCAGCTTAGATTTAATGGAGACCCAGTACTTC.

This rearrangement joins TRBV6-5 to TRBJ2-3; the match to TRBD2 covers 8 bases. The CDR3 extends over 15 amino acids. Germline-derived CDR1 and CDR2 are MNHEY and SVGAGI. The J segment lost 3 bases and the V segment lost 6 bases, leaving 8 bases of the junction unmatched. The CDR3 nucleotides read TGTGCCAGCAGCCTACGAAGCGGGGGTACAGATACGCAGTATTTT. Translating gives CASSLRSGGTDTQYF.

The rearrangement links TRBV12-5 to TRBJ2-7; a possible D gene is TRBD2 (6 bases). This CDR3 contains 14 residues. Germline CDR1 and CDR2: LGHNT and FRNRAP. Trimming stripped 4 bases from V and 1 base from J, with 11 bases between. This CDR3 reads CASGYRRGSYEQYF. The CDR3 bases are TGTGCTAGTGGTTACCGGCGGGGTTCCTACGAGCAGTACTTC. Using reference TRBV12-5 and TRBJ2-7 for the parts outside the CDR3, the full variable domain is DARVTQTPRHKVTEMGQEVTMRCQPILGHNTVFWYRQTMMQGLELLAYFRNRAPLDDSGMPKDRFSAEMPDATLATLKIQPSEPRDSAVYFCASGYRRGSYEQYFGPGTRLTVT.

The chain is built from TRBV7-2 and TRBJ2-7; D is unresolved. Deletions cut 5 bases from V and 0 bases from J, with 5 bases between. CDR1 and CDR2 (germline): SGHTA, FQGNSA. The CDR3 length is 12 residues. The CDR3 nucleotides are TGTGCCAGCAGCCTAAGCTCCTACGAGCAGTACTTC. The encoded protein is CASSLSSYEQYF.

The gene calls are TRBV2 and TRBJ2-3; D not resolved. Trimming took off 4 bases at V and 1 base at J, with 9 bases between the two ends. CDR3 length: 14 amino acids. Germline CDR1 is SNHLY and CDR2 is FYNNEI. The CDR3 DNA is TGTGCCAGCAGTGGGGCCAGGCGCACAGATACGCAGTATTTT. Its protein is CASSGARRTDTQYF. The full variable domain, in which reference TRBV2 and TRBJ2-3 provide the parts outside the CDR3, is EPEVTQTPSHQVTQMGQEVILRCVPISNHLYFYWYRQILGQKVEFLVSFYNNEISEKSEIFDDQFSVERPDGSNFTLKIRSTKLEDSAMYFCASSGARRTDTQYFGPGTRLTVL.

CDR3 DNA: TGTGCCAGCAGTCGGACTAGCGGGAGCACAGATACGCAGTATTTT. Protein product: CASSRTSGSTDTQYF. The genes are TRBV27 and TRBJ2-3, with 11 bases lining up with TRBD2. The CDR3 extends over 15 amino acids. V was pared by 5 bases and J by 0 bases, with 1 base of the junction left unmatched. Germline V gives CDR1 MNHEY, CDR2 SMNVEV (reference sequence).